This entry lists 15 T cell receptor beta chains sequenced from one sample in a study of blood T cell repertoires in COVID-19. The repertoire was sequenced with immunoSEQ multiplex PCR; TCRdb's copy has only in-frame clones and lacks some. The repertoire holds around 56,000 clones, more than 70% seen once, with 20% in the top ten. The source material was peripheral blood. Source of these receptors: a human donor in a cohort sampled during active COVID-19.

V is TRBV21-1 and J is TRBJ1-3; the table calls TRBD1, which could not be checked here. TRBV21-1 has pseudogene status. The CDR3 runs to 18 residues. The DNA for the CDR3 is TGTGCCAGCAGCAAAATGGGACAGGAAGGAAGCTCTGGAAACACCATATATTTT. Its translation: CASSKMGQEGSSGNTIYF.

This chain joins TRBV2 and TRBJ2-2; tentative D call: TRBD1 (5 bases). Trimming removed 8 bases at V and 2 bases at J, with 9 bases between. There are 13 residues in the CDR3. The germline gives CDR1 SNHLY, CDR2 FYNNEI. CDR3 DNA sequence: TGTGCCAGCTCCGACAGTAACACCGGGGAGCTGTTTTTT. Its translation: CASSDSNTGELFF.

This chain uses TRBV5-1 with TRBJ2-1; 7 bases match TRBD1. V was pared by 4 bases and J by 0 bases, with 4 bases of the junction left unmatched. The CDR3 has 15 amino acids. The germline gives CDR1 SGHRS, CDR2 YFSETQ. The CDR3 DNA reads TGCGCCAGCAGCCTGGACAGGAGCTCCTACAATGAGCAGTTCTTC. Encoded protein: CASSLDRSSYNEQFF.

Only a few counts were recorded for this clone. CDR3 DNA: TGTGCCAGCAGCCTAGGGTCACAGGGTTTAGACTCCTATAATTCACCCCTCCACTTT. Translating it yields CASSLGSQGLDSYNSPLHF. The chain carries TRBV27 and TRBJ1-6; weak D call: TRBD1 (6 bases). The germline gives CDR1 MNHEY, CDR2 SMNVEV (reference sequence). Trimming took off 6 bases at V and 0 bases at J, with 21 bases between the two ends. The CDR3 contains 19 residues.

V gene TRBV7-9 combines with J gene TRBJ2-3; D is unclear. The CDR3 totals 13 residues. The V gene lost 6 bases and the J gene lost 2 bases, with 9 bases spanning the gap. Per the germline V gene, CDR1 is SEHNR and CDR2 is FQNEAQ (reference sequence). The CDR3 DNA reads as TGTGCCAGCAGTCCCTATTCCACAGATACGCAGTATTTT. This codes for CASSPYSTDTQYF.

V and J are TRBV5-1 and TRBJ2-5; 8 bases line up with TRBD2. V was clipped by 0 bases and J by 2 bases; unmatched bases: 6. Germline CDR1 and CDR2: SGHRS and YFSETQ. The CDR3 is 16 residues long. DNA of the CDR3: TGCGCCAGCAGCTTGGGAGGAGCGGGGGAACAAGAGACCCAGTACTTC. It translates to CASSLGGAGEQETQYF.

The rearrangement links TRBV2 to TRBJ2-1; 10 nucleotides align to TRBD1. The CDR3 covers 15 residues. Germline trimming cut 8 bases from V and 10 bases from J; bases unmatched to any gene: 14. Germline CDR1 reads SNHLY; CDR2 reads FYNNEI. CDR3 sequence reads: CASSNTGTGAREQFF. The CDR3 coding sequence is TGTGCCAGCTCAAACACCGGGACAGGGGCGAGGGAGCAGTTCTTC.

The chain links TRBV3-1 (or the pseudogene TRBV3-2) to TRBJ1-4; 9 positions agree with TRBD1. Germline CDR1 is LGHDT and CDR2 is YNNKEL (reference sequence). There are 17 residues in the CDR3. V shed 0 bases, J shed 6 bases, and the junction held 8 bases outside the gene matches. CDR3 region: CASSQDKSGQGYEKLFF. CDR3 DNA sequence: TGTGCCAGCAGCCAAGATAAGTCGGGACAGGGATATGAAAAACTGTTTTTT.

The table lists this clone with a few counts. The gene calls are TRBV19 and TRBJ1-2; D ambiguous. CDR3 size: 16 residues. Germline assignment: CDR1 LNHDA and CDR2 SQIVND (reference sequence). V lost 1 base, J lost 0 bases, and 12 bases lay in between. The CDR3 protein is CASSIGRRLTNYGYTF. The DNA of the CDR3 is TGTGCCAGTAGTATAGGCCGCAGGCTGACTAACTATGGCTACACCTTC.

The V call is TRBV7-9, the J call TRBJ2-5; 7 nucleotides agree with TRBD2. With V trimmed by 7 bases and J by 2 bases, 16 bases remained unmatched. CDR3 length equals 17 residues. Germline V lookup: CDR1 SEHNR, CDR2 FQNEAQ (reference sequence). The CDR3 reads CASTLEMSGVKQETQYF. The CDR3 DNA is TGTGCCAGCACCCTAGAGATGAGCGGGGTTAAACAAGAGACCCAGTACTTC.

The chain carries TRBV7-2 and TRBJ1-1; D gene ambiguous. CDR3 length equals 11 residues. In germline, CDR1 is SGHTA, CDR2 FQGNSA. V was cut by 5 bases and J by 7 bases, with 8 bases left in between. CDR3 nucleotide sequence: TGTGCCAGCAGCCCCCGCGGTGAAGCTTTCTTT. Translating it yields CASSPRGEAFF.

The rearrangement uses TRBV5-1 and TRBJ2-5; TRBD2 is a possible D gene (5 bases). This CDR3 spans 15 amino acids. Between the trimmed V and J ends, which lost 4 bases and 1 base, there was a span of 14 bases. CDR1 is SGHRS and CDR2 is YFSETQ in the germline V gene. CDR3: CASSTLPAGQETQYF. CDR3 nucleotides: TGCGCCAGCAGCACACTCCCCGCGGGCCAAGAGACCCAGTACTTC. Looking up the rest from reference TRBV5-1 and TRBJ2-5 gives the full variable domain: KAGVTQTPRYLIKTRGQQVTLSCSPISGHRSVSWYQQTPGQGLQFLFEYFSETQRNKGNFPGRFSGRQFSNSRSEMNVSTLELGDSALYLCASSTLPAGQETQYFGPGTRLLVL.

DNA for the CDR3: TGTGCCAGCAGCGTGGACAGGGGGCTGTATAATTCACCCCTCCACTTT. Translation gives CASSVDRGLYNSPLHF. This chain joins TRBV7-9 and TRBJ1-6; TRBD1 agrees at 11 bases. V was clipped by 5 bases and J by 4 bases; unmatched bases: 4. The CDR3 has 16 residues. Germline V gives CDR1 SEHNR, CDR2 FQNEAQ (reference sequence).

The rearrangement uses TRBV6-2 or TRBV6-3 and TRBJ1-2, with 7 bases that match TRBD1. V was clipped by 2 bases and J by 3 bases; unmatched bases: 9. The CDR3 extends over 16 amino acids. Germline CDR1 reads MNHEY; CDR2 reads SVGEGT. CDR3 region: CASSYPLRQGDYGYTF. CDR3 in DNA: TGTGCCAGCAGTTACCCCCTCCGGCAGGGGGACTATGGCTACACCTTC.

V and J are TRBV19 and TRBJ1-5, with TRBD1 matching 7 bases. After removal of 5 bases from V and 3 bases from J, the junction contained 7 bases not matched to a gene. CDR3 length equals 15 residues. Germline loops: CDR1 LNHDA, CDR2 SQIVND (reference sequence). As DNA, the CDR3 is TGTGCCAGTAGTGGGCGGGACAGCCTCAATCAGCCCCAGCATTTT. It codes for CASSGRDSLNQPQHF.